This is a list of T cell receptor beta chains from one sample in a study of regulatory and conventional T cells in RAG deficiency. Repertoires were generated with immunoSEQ multiplex PCR, while TCRdb's copy carries only in-frame clones and drops some. The sample holds about 46,000 clones, over 80% seen once. A further study also used this sample, focusing on regulatory T cells.

Sequenced sample: CD4+ effector T cells sorted from blood. The source of these receptors is a human donor in good health. Each CDR3 is given with its conserved first and last residue. D genes are given only for firm matches. Size is stated for part of the rows, as once, few or many counts, or as a class when the clone is expanded.

CDR3 DNA	CDR3 protein	clone size	D gene	V gene	J gene
TGCAGCGTTGATCTCCGACAGGAACTTAACTATGGCTACACCTTC	CSVDLRQELNYGYTF	NA	NA	TRBV29-1	TRBJ1-2
TGTGCCAGCAGTCCCGCCGGGGACTATGGCTACACCTTC	CASSPAGDYGYTF	NA	NA	TRBV6-5	TRBJ1-2
TGTGCCAGCTCACCAACACAGGGAACAGATACGCAGTATTTT	CASSPTQGTDTQYF	NA	NA	TRBV18	TRBJ2-3
TGTGCCAGCACTGCAGGGTTGGGCAATGAGCAGTTCTTC	CASTAGLGNEQFF	NA	NA	TRBV6-6	TRBJ2-1
TGTGCCAGTAAGGGACCGGGGCCTTCGCAGTTCTTC	CASKGPGPSQFF	NA	NA	TRBV19	TRBJ2-1
TGTGCCAGTAGTTTCCAGGGCTCCTACGAGCAGTACTTC	CASSFQGSYEQYF	NA	NA	TRBV19	TRBJ2-7
TGTGCCAGCAGTGAAGACCGATTCCAAGCTTTCTTT	CASSEDRFQAFF	NA	NA	TRBV2	TRBJ1-1
TGTGCCAGCAGCTCCGGAGCGGGTTCCTCCTACGAGCAGTACTTC	CASSSGAGSSYEQYF	NA	NA	TRBV5-5	TRBJ2-7
TGTGCCAGCAGCGGAGGGGGCCCTAGCTCCTACGAGCAGTACTTC	CASSGGGPSSYEQYF	NA	TRBD1	TRBV9	TRBJ2-7
TGTGCTAGTGCCCCGGGACAGCTCTCCTACGAGCAGTACTTC	CASAPGQLSYEQYF	NA	TRBD1	TRBV12-5	TRBJ2-7
TGTGCCAGCAGCTTAGTTCAAGGGACAGGTCTTGAAGCTTTCTTT	CASSLVQGTGLEAFF	NA	TRBD1	TRBV7-9	TRBJ1-1
TGCGCCAGCAGCTTGTGGGGGGGCACAGATACGCAGTATTTT	CASSLWGGTDTQYF	NA	NA	TRBV5-1	TRBJ2-3
TGTGCCAGCAGTGAATCAAATCAGCCCCAGCATTTT	CASSESNQPQHF	NA	NA	TRBV5-8	TRBJ1-5
TGTGCCAGCAGTTGGGCTAGCGGGGGGCGGAATGAGCAGTTCTTC	CASSWASGGRNEQFF	NA	TRBD2	TRBV6-5	TRBJ2-1
TGTGCCAGCAGCTATAGGGGTTCCGGGGCCAACGTCCTGACTTTC	CASSYRGSGANVLTF	NA	NA	TRBV7-3	TRBJ2-6
TGTGCCAGCAGTGACCAAATTTTTGGAGGAGCTTTCTTT	CASSDQIFGGAFF	NA	NA	TRBV6-1	TRBJ1-1
TGTGCCAGCAGGCGACAAAACCTTTACACAGATACGCAGTATTTT	CASRRQNLYTDTQYF	NA	NA	TRBV6-5	TRBJ2-3
TGTGCCAGCACCAGCGAGGTGAACACTGAAGCTTTCTTT	CASTSEVNTEAFF	NA	NA	TRBV11-2	TRBJ1-1
TGTGCCTGGAGGACCCGGGGGACCGGGGAGCTGTTTTTT	CAWRTRGTGELFF	NA	NA	TRBV30	TRBJ2-2
TGTGCCAGCAGTGAAGAGGGGGCCCAGCCCCAGCATTTT	CASSEEGAQPQHF	NA	TRBD1	TRBV6-1	TRBJ1-5
TGTGCCAGCAGTGAAGCAGGGACAGGGTTCTCTGGAAACACCATATATTTT	CASSEAGTGFSGNTIYF	once	TRBD1	TRBV2	TRBJ1-3
TGTGCCAGCAGGAATCTCAGAAACACCATATATTTT	CASRNLRNTIYF	NA	NA	TRBV11-2	TRBJ1-3
TGTGCCAGTAACCTTAGCAATCAGCCCCAGCATTTT	CASNLSNQPQHF	NA	NA	TRBV19	TRBJ1-5
TGTGCCTGGAGTGTGCCCGGACTAGCGGCTAGCACAGATACGCAGTATTTT	CAWSVPGLAASTDTQYF	NA	TRBD2	TRBV30	TRBJ2-3
TGTGCCAGCCTCGCCGCTTCAAGCAATCAGCCCCAGCATTTT	CASLAASSNQPQHF	NA	NA	TRBV6-6	TRBJ1-5
TGTGCCAGCAGCTTAGATCACAGCTCCTACGAGCAGTACTTC	CASSLDHSSYEQYF	few	NA	TRBV7-9	TRBJ2-7
TGTGCCAGCAGCTTAACAGATGTTGGGACCCAGTACTTC	CASSLTDVGTQYF	NA	NA	TRBV5-4	TRBJ2-5
TGTGCCAGCAGCTTAGCGCTATCGACTAGCGGGAGCGCGGAGACCCAGTACTTC	CASSLALSTSGSAETQYF	NA	TRBD2	TRBV7-8	TRBJ2-5
TGCGCCAGCAGCCTGACTAGCGAGACCTACGAGCAGTACTTC	CASSLTSETYEQYF	NA	TRBD2	TRBV5-1	TRBJ2-7
TGCGCCAGCAGTGAGCACACTAGCGGGGTTAGCAAAAACATTCAGTACTTC	CASSEHTSGVSKNIQYF	NA	TRBD2	TRBV10-2	TRBJ2-4
TGTGCCAGCAGTTACACCAGGGAAGAGCAGTACTTC	CASSYTREEQYF	once	NA	TRBV6-6	TRBJ2-7
TGTGCCAGCAGCTTACCGGGACAGAGCACCGGGGAGCTGTTTTTT	CASSLPGQSTGELFF	once	TRBD1	TRBV5-4	TRBJ2-2
TGTGCCAGCTCACCACCGGAGGTCAGGGGGCGCGAGCAGTACTTC	CASSPPEVRGREQYF	NA	TRBD1	TRBV18	TRBJ2-7
TGCAGCGTTCAGGGGGTTGCCGAGCAGTACTTC	CSVQGVAEQYF	NA	TRBD1	TRBV29-1	TRBJ2-7
TGTGCCAGCAGTTTAGCCAGGGCTTTAGATCAGCCCCAGTATTTT	CASSLARALDQPQYF	NA	NA	TRBV28	TRBJ2-3
TGTGCCAGCTCTTACGGAGCCCCGGGGTATCCCCAGCATTTT	CASSYGAPGYPQHF	NA	NA	TRBV18	TRBJ1-5
TGCGCCAGCAGCTTCTGGGGTTCCGGGACAATCAGAAACGAGCAGTACTTC	CASSFWGSGTIRNEQYF	NA	NA	TRBV5-1	TRBJ2-7